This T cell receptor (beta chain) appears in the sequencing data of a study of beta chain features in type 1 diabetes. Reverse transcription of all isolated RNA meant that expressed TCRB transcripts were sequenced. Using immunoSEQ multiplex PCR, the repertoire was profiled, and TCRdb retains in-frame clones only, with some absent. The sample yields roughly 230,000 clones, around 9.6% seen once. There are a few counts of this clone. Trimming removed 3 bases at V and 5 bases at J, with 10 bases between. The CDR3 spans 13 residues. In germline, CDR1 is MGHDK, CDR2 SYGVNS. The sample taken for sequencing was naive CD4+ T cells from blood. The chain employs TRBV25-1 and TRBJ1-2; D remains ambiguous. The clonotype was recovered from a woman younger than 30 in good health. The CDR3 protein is CASSEMTGYGYTF. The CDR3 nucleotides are TGTGCCAGCAGTGAGATGACGGGTTATGGCTACACCTTC.